A selection of T cell receptor beta chains follows, all from one sample in a study of blood T cell repertoires in COVID-19. Sequenced by immunoSEQ multiplex PCR; TCRdb stores in-frame clones only, minus some. Of 180,000 or so clones listed, more than 75% were seen once; the top ten hold approximately 18%. The material sequenced was peripheral blood. These receptors were taken from a person between 65 and 79 years old with COVID-19, enrolled during active disease. Each CDR3 is given without its conserved first and last residue. Each record gives: D gene, clone size, V gene, CDR3 protein. The D gene is left open where the match is weak. Size values are once, few and many counts, or a class for expanded clones, and some rows have none.

. . TRBV6-4 ASSDVEGTPNTGELF
. . TRBV27 ASSRPPSDEQF
. . TRBV3-1/TRBV3-2 ASSQVQGLHNSPLH
. once TRBV7-3 ASSLLGEGTEAF
TRBD2 . TRBV19 ASTPTSGGPGETQY
TRBD1 . TRBV9 ASSDRGGFTEAF
TRBD1 once TRBV2 ASSYGQGFTEAF
. . TRBV12-3/TRBV12-4 ASSFGGGTEAF
TRBD1 few TRBV6-1 ASSEMATGGPQETQY
TRBD2 . TRBV14 ASSKPGLAFHEQY
TRBD2 . TRBV13 ASRLAGGPGELF
TRBD1 . TRBV27 ASSFGRDRGYEQY